This T cell receptor (beta chain) originates from a study of blood T cells in healthy people across ages. The authors ran a second PCR of roughly 7 to 11 cycles using a sample-barcoded 5' primer and a J-beta primer mix. TCRdb re-derived calls from the 5' RACE reads in MiXCR, one entry per CDR3 protein. The profile shows 650,000 to 1,000,000 distinct CDR3 sequences, more than 35% of them singletons. V gave up 2 bases and J gave up 10 bases, with 12 bases separating them. Germline V gives CDR1 MNHEY, CDR2 SMNVEV (reference sequence). The CDR3 is 14 residues long. The specimen was blood. The chain combines TRBV27 with TRBJ1-6; no reliable D call. This TCR was recovered from an older man in good health. The CDR3 nucleotides read TGTGCCAGCAGTTTAGAGGCAGCCATATCACCCCTCCACTTT. Protein: CASSLEAAISPLHF.